The 17 T cell receptor beta chains below come from one sample, sequenced in a study of CD4 T cells in relation to SARS-CoV-2 and coronaviruses. Profiling relied on immunoSEQ multiplex PCR, and the TCRdb table lists in-frame clones only, not all of them. The sample has about 56,000 clones, about 90% seen once. The sequencing input was naive CD4+ T cells from PBMCs. The subset was: naive CD4+ T cells isolated by negative enrichment. All receptors come from an adult with COVID-19.

V and J are TRBV9 and TRBJ2-3, with D tentatively TRBD1 (6 bases). CDR3 length: 15 residues. The germline V and J ends were trimmed by 3 bases and 1 base, with 12 bases remaining between them. The V gene's germline CDR1 is SGDLS and CDR2 YYNGEE. CDR3 bases: TGTGCCAGCAGCGCGGACAGCCTAGGCACAGATACGCAGTATTTT. Protein product: CASSADSLGTDTQYF.

The rearrangement uses TRBV28 and TRBJ2-3, with a possible D match to TRBD1 (5 bases). This CDR3 spans 12 amino acids. CDR1 and CDR2 (germline): MDHEN, SYDVKM. Trimming took 5 bases from V and 5 from J, leaving 8 bases between them. The CDR3 DNA reads TGTGCCAGCAGTACAGGAAGAGATACGCAGTATTTT. Its protein is CASSTGRDTQYF.

The chain carries TRBV4-1 and TRBJ2-7; D ambiguous. V was clipped by 0 bases and J by 1 base, with 13 bases between them. The CDR3 runs to 16 residues. Germline values: CDR1 MGHRA, CDR2 YSYEKL. CDR3: CASSQDRTLLSYEQYF. The CDR3 nucleotides are TGCGCCAGCAGCCAAGATCGGACCCTCTTATCCTACGAGCAGTACTTC.

The V gene is TRBV24-1, the J gene TRBJ2-3, with D perhaps given as TRBD1 or TRBD2 (6 bases each). CDR3 length: 13 amino acids. V was shortened by 4 bases and J by 6 bases, with 10 bases between the two germline ends. CDR1 KGHDR and CDR2 SFDVKD come from the germline V gene. The CDR3 loop reads CATSEGGMDTQYF. DNA of the CDR3: TGTGCCACCAGTGAAGGGGGGATGGATACGCAGTATTTT.

V usage is TRBV5-5 and J usage is TRBJ2-7; either TRBD1 or TRBD2 may fit D (6 bases each). Germline V lookup: CDR1 SGHKS, CDR2 YYEKEE (reference sequence). V lost 4 bases and J 7 bases, leaving 15 bases between the germline ends. The CDR3 contains 13 residues. CDR3 nucleotide sequence: TGTGCCAGCAGCGGTTGGGGGGCAGGTGAGCAGTACTTC. It codes for CASSGWGAGEQYF.

A few counts support this clone. V usage is TRBV7-9 and J usage is TRBJ1-1; D is possibly TRBD1 (5 bases). The germline V and J ends were trimmed by 6 bases and 8 bases, with 16 bases remaining between them. The CDR3 has 13 amino acids. Germline CDR1 and CDR2: SEHNR and FQNEAQ (reference sequence). The CDR3 sequence: CASRTYSGTEAFF. The CDR3 DNA is TGTGCCAGCAGGACTTACAGCGGGACGGAAGCTTTCTTT.

The V and J genes are TRBV18 and TRBJ2-5, with D maybe TRBD2 (5 bases). V lost 5 bases to trimming and J lost 5 bases, with 18 bases between them. Per the germline V gene, CDR1 is KGHSH and CDR2 is LQKENI. This CDR3 comprises 15 residues. CDR3 bases: TGTGCCAGCTCAGCCCGCGGGCCATCCGGGGAGACCCAGTACTTC. Protein sequence: CASSARGPSGETQYF.

The J gene is TRBJ2-1, the V gene TRBV3-1 (or the pseudogene TRBV3-2); unclear D gene. The V end lost 5 bases, the J end lost 4 bases, and 3 bases lay between the germline ends. Germline V CDR1 and CDR2: LGHDT, YNNKEL (reference sequence). There are 11 residues in the CDR3. CDR3 sequence (DNA): TGTGCCAGCAGCAAGTACAATGAGCAGTTCTTC. It is translated as CASSKYNEQFF.

V gene TRBV6-5 combines with J gene TRBJ2-1, with D unclear. In germline, CDR1 is MNHEY, CDR2 SVGAGI. The V and J ends lost 0 bases and 2 bases respectively, with 8 bases between them. The CDR3 length is 15 residues. The CDR3 sequence is CASSYSRRTYNEQFF. CDR3 DNA: TGTGCCAGCAGTTACTCCCGCAGAACCTACAATGAGCAGTTCTTC.

The DNA of the CDR3 is TGTGCCAGCAGCTTAGATGGGACGTTTCGGGGCGAGCAGTACTTC. Its protein is CASSLDGTFRGEQYF. The chain uses TRBV7-8 and TRBJ2-7; D may match TRBD1 or TRBD2 (5 bases each). From germline, CDR1 is SGHVS and CDR2 FQNEAQ. Trimming cost V 1 base and J 6 bases, with 16 bases left between them. CDR3 length equals 15 residues.

This rearrangement joins TRBV30 to TRBJ2-1, with D tentatively TRBD2 (7 bases). There are 17 residues in the CDR3. The V gene's germline CDR1 is GTSNPN and CDR2 SVGIG (reference sequence). Trimming pared 1 base from V and 7 bases from J, leaving 23 bases between. CDR3 residues: CAWSAPGGGRRGNEQFF. The CDR3 DNA sequence: TGTGCCTGGAGTGCCCCTGGGGGCGGGAGAAGAGGGAATGAGCAGTTCTTC. The entire variable domain, with the rest obtained from reference TRBV30 and TRBJ2-1, is as follows: SQTIHQWPATLVQPVGSPLSLECTVEGTSNPNLYWYRQAAGRGLQLLFYSVGIGQISSEVPQNLSASRPQDRQFILSSKKLLLSDSGFYLCAWSAPGGGRRGNEQFFGPGTRLTVL.

The rearrangement joins TRBV30 to TRBJ2-5; D gene uncertain. CDR1 is GTSNPN, CDR2 SVGIG, per germline (reference sequence). V was trimmed by 3 bases and J by 1 base, leaving 6 bases between them. The CDR3 covers 12 residues. The CDR3 region is CAWRQTQETQYF. In DNA form, the CDR3 reads TGTGCCTGGAGACAGACCCAAGAGACCCAGTACTTC.

This chain links TRBV25-1 with TRBJ2-3, with 9 bases that match TRBD1. This CDR3 is built from 15 residues. Germline values: CDR1 MGHDK, CDR2 SYGVNS. The junction had 9 bases not matched to a gene; V was cut back by 6 bases and J by 5 bases. The CDR3 protein is CASRGTGTGLDTQYF. CDR3 nucleotide sequence: TGTGCCAGCAGGGGGACCGGGACAGGGTTAGATACGCAGTATTTT. Using reference TRBV25-1 and TRBJ2-3 for the parts outside the CDR3, the full variable domain is EADIYQTPRYLVIGTGKKITLECSQTMGHDKMYWYQQDPGMELHLIHYSYGVNSTEKGDLSSESTVSRIRTEHFPLTLESARPSHTSQYLCASRGTGTGLDTQYFGPGTRLTVL.

This chain links TRBV24-1 with TRBJ2-1; D remains ambiguous. The CDR3 is 13 amino acids. Per the germline V gene, CDR1 is KGHDR and CDR2 is SFDVKD. V was clipped by 10 bases and J by 4 bases, with 13 bases between them. The CDR3 region is CATDDLGYNEQFF. CDR3 nucleotides: TGTGCCACGGACGATCTAGGGTACAATGAGCAGTTCTTC.

The rearrangement uses TRBV4-3 and TRBJ2-7; no clear D. The CDR3 runs to 16 residues. V was trimmed by 4 bases and J by 6 bases, leaving 22 bases between them. Germline CDR1 reads LGHNA; CDR2 reads YSLEER. The CDR3 DNA reads as TGCGCCAGCAGCCCGACTCGTCGAGGCACCTTCACCGAGCAGTACTTC. This sequence encodes CASSPTRRGTFTEQYF.

The gene calls are TRBV5-1 and TRBJ2-3; D may be TRBD1 (6 bases). The V and J ends lost 0 bases and 1 base respectively, with 9 bases between them. CDR1 is SGHRS and CDR2 is YFSETQ in the germline V gene. CDR3 length: 15 amino acids. CDR3 amino acids: CASSLVSGGTDTQYF. DNA for the CDR3: TGCGCCAGCAGCTTGGTTTCAGGGGGCACAGATACGCAGTATTTT.

With regard to this clone: One junction end does not reproduce the germline sequence, and a read error may be involved. The chain joins TRBV7-9 to TRBJ1-2; D remains ambiguous. CDR3 size: 13 residues. Germline values: CDR1 SEHNR, CDR2 FQNEAQ (reference sequence). For the CDR3, the DNA is TGTGCCAGCAGCCCCCCGACCTTAAGGAGCAGTCCCTTC. Its translation: CASSPPTLRSSPF.